The 30 T cell receptor beta chains presented below share a single source sample, sequenced in a study of T cells in Graves' hyperthyroidism and ophthalmopathy. From RNA transcripts, TCR beta CDR3 regions were amplified. A set of HTBI primers served as the primers for a first-round RT-PCR of the TCR CDR3. TCRdb reprocessed the multiplex PCR reads via MiXCR and lists one record per CDR3 protein. Found here are hundreds of thousands of distinct CDR3 sequences, less than 45% of them singletons; the top ten hold under 8%. The sequenced sample consisted of peripheral blood or thyroid tissue (not recorded which). These receptors originate from an adult man with Graves' disease, either hyperthyroidism or ophthalmopathy (not recorded which).

Note on this clonotype: One end of the junction does not line up with germline, which may come from a read error. V gene TRBV6-1 combines with J gene TRBJ2-5; no clear D gene. Germline CDR1 MNHNS, CDR2 SASEGT. The CDR3 spans 12 residues. CDR3 residues: CAISYIGETQYF. CDR3 nucleotides: TGTGCCATCAGTTACATCGGAGAGACCCAGTACTTC.

There are many counts of this clonotype. The J gene is TRBJ1-1, the V gene TRBV7-3; the D is unclear. Per germline, CDR1 SGHTA and CDR2 FQGTGA. With 5 bases removed from V and 5 bases from J, the gap between germline ends came to 12 bases. The CDR3 is 13 residues long. The CDR3 DNA sequence: TGTGCCAGCAGCCCGACAATGGGAACTGAAGCTTTCTTT. This gives the protein CASSPTMGTEAFF.

This clonotype was observed a few times. The chain uses TRBV7-9 and TRBJ2-7, with 10 bases matching TRBD1. CDR1 SEHNR and CDR2 FQNEAQ come from the germline V gene (reference sequence). V trimming: 5 bases; J trimming: 7 bases; junction bases outside the gene matches: 11. This CDR3 is built from 15 residues. The CDR3 DNA sequence: TGTGCCAGCAGCCCGGGACAGGGGCGTTCTCGGGAGCAGTACTTC. Amino acids: CASSPGQGRSREQYF.

This clonotype turned up a few times. The V call is TRBV6-1, the J call TRBJ1-5; 8 bases match TRBD1. The CDR3 has 16 residues. Trimming at V came to 6 bases and at J to 3 bases, leaving 10 bases not matched to a gene. From germline, CDR1 is MNHNS and CDR2 SASEGT. CDR3 loop: CASSMERTGYNQPQHF. The CDR3 bases are TGTGCCAGCAGCATGGAGAGGACAGGGTACAATCAGCCCCAGCATTTT.

As for this clonotype: A read error may account for a junction end that differs from germline. The chain links TRBV29-1 to TRBJ1-4; D might be TRBD1 (5 bases). CDR1 and CDR2 from the germline V gene are SQVTM and ANQGSEA. This CDR3 region has 13 residues. CDR3 nucleotides: TGCAGCGTTAAGGGGCAGGCTAGCGAAAAACTATTTTTT. Amino acid sequence: CSVKGQASEKLFF.

Points on this clonotype: With a much larger clone just one base away, this may be a read error. The rearrangement joins TRBV24-1 to TRBJ2-2; D uncertain. The CDR3 length is 13 residues. Germline-derived CDR1 and CDR2 are KGHDR and SFDVKD. V gave up 5 bases and J gave up 6 bases, with 9 bases separating them. In nucleotides, the CDR3 is TGTGCCACCAGTGCGCTCCTCGCCGGGGAGCTGTTTTTT. It yields the protein CATSALLAGELFF.

The V and J genes are TRBV7-8 and TRBJ2-7, with 12 bases matching TRBD2. The CDR3 covers 15 residues. V dropped 4 bases and J dropped 1; count of bases not matched to a gene: 2. CDR1 SGHVS and CDR2 FQNEAQ come from the germline V gene. In nucleotides, the CDR3 is TGTGCCAGCAGCTCCGGGACTAGCGGGTCCTACGAGCAGTACTTC. Residues: CASSSGTSGSYEQYF.

The gene calls are TRBV15 and TRBJ2-5; D perhaps matches TRBD1 (6 bases). This CDR3 comprises 14 residues. Trimming shortened V by 2 bases and J by 5 bases, and 12 bases separated the two germline ends. In germline, CDR1 is LNHNV, CDR2 YYDKDF (reference sequence). CDR3 sequence (DNA): TGTGCCACCAGCAGATCTAGGGGGTCGGAGACCCAGTACTTC. Protein sequence: CATSRSRGSETQYF. The full variable domain, in which reference TRBV15 and TRBJ2-5 provide the parts outside the CDR3, is DAMVIQNPRYQVTQFGKPVTLSCSQTLNHNVMYWYQQKSSQAPKLLFHYYDKDFNNEADTPDNFQSRRPNTSFCFLDIRSPGLGDTAMYLCATSRSRGSETQYFGPGTRLLVL.

The rearrangement joins TRBV9 to TRBJ1-5, with D tentatively TRBD1 (5 bases). Trimming shortened V by 6 bases and J by 4 bases, and 23 bases separated the two germline ends. CDR1 is SGDLS, CDR2 YYNGEE, per germline. The CDR3 totals 17 residues. The CDR3 DNA sequence: TGTGCCAGCACCTACGGGGGTACTTGGGCCATAAATCAGCCCCAGCATTTT. Translating it yields CASTYGGTWAINQPQHF.

To note about this clonotype: A read error may be the cause here, since a much bigger clone is one base away. CDR3 loop: CSVVGDRDSEAFF. In DNA, the CDR3 is TGCAGCGTTGTAGGAGACCGGGACAGTGAAGCTTTCTTT. V is TRBV29-1 and J is TRBJ1-1; 7 bases are shared with TRBD1. The J segment lost 7 bases and the V segment lost 4 bases, leaving 9 bases of the junction unmatched. The CDR3 has 13 amino acids. From germline, CDR1 is SQVTM and CDR2 ANQGSEA.

This chain joins TRBV2 and TRBJ2-7; weak D call: TRBD1 (5 bases). Trimming cost V 6 bases and J 10 bases, with 19 bases left between them. This CDR3 has 13 amino acids. CDR1 is SNHLY, CDR2 FYNNEI, per germline. CDR3 amino acids: CASSQGQESIQYF. CDR3 bases: TGTGCCAGCAGCCAAGGACAAGAATCTATACAGTACTTC.

As DNA, the CDR3 is TGTGCCAGTAGCATGGGAGGGGGGACCTACGAGCAGTACTTC. It yields the protein CASSMGGGTYEQYF. The chain links TRBV19 to TRBJ2-7, with D perhaps TRBD2 (7 bases). This CDR3 is 14 amino acids long. The germline V and J ends were trimmed by 6 bases and 2 bases, with 14 bases remaining between them. In germline, CDR1 is LNHDA, CDR2 SQIVND (reference sequence).

The gene calls are TRBV10-3 and TRBJ1-6; 10 bases are shared with TRBD1. The V gene's germline CDR1 is ENHRY and CDR2 SYGVKD. The CDR3 totals 14 residues. CDR3 region: CAREYGTGDSPLHF. CDR3 nucleotides: TGTGCTAGAGAATATGGGACAGGGGATTCACCCCTCCACTTT.

This clonotype was picked up many times. The rearrangement joins TRBV7-8 to TRBJ2-5; a weak D match, TRBD1 (6 bases). The CDR3 sequence is 14 residues long. The ends were cut back, 3 bases at V and 3 bases at J, with 11 bases in the middle. The germline CDR1 and CDR2 sequences are SGHVS and FQNEAQ. CDR3 sequence (DNA): TGTGCCAGCAGCTTTCGTCAGGGGAAAGAGACCCAGTACTTC. It specifies CASSFRQGKETQYF.

As to this clonotype: A read error may account for a junction end that differs from germline. This sequence joins TRBV7-2 and TRBJ1-2; D perhaps matches TRBD1 (5 bases). The length of the CDR3 is 15 residues. Germline CDR1 is SGHTA and CDR2 is FQGNSA. The DNA for the CDR3 is TGTGCCAGCAGCTTAAGCAGTGGGGCCTTCTATGGCTACATCTTC. This encodes CASSLSSGAFYGYIF.

This clonotype came up a few times. CDR3 coding DNA: TGTGCCAGTAGCCCGCTCCAGGACCGAAATGAAAAACTGTTTTTT. Translation: CASSPLQDRNEKLFF. This sequence joins TRBV19 and TRBJ1-4; no firm D call. V was trimmed by 6 bases and J by 5 bases, leaving 16 bases between them. The germline V gene has CDR1 LNHDA and CDR2 SQIVND (reference sequence). The CDR3 extends over 15 amino acids. Combining the CDR3 with reference TRBV19 and TRBJ1-4 gives the whole variable domain DGGITQSPKYLFRKEGQNVTLSCEQNLNHDAMYWYRQDPGQGLRLIYYSQIVNDFQKGDIAEGYSVSREKKESFPLTVTSAQKNPTAFYLCASSPLQDRNEKLFFGSGTQLSVL.

As for this clonotype: The CDR3 does not end in the conserved phenylalanine or tryptophan, so this is likely a read error. The genes are TRBV7-2 and TRBJ2-5; 8 bases map to TRBD1. Germline V gene lookup returns CDR1 SGHTA and CDR2 FQGNSA. CDR3 size: 15 residues. The V and J ends lost 3 bases and 2 bases, in that order; junction bases with no gene match: 5. CDR3: CASSFDRGVQETQYL. CDR3 nucleotide sequence: TGTGCCAGCAGCTTCGACAGGGGAGTACAAGAGACCCAGTACCTC.

The chain joins TRBV5-6 to TRBJ2-6; the match to TRBD1 covers 7 bases. In germline, CDR1 is SGHDT, CDR2 YYEEEE. Unmatched junction bases numbered 4, after V lost 3 bases and J lost 4 bases. The CDR3 has 15 amino acids. The CDR3 nucleotides are TGTGCCAGCAGCTGGGGACAGAACGGGGCCAACGTCCTGACTTTC. The encoded protein is CASSWGQNGANVLTF.

The V gene is TRBV20-1, the J gene TRBJ1-1; unclear D gene. With 6 bases removed from V and 5 bases from J, the gap between germline ends came to 19 bases. CDR3 size: 14 residues. The germline V gene has CDR1 DFQATT and CDR2 SNEGSKA (reference sequence). CDR3 nucleotide sequence: TGCAGTGCCCCCGGTAGTCAAGGGAAAACTGAAGCTTTCTTT. Translating it yields CSAPGSQGKTEAFF.

The chain joins TRBV14 to TRBJ2-5, with 12 bases fitting TRBD2. This CDR3 contains 15 residues. The J segment lost 7 bases and the V segment lost 0 bases, leaving 3 bases of the junction unmatched. CDR1 and CDR2 from the germline V gene are SGHDN and FVKESK. Here the CDR3 DNA reads TGTGCCAGCAGCCAAGAAGGACTAGCGGGGTGGACCCAGTACTTC. This translates into CASSQEGLAGWTQYF.

J is TRBJ2-7 and V is TRBV2, with 11 bases lining up with TRBD1. CDR1 is SNHLY, CDR2 FYNNEI, per germline. With V trimmed by 3 bases and J by 2 bases, 6 bases remained unmatched. This CDR3 spans 16 amino acids. CDR3: CASSDPGQGDPYEQYF. For the CDR3, the DNA is TGTGCCAGCAGTGACCCGGGACAGGGGGATCCCTACGAGCAGTACTTC. The variable domain in full, with the rest retrieved from reference TRBV2 and TRBJ2-7, is EPEVTQTPSHQVTQMGQEVILRCVPISNHLYFYWYRQILGQKVEFLVSFYNNEISEKSEIFDDQFSVERPDGSNFTLKIRSTKLEDSAMYFCASSDPGQGDPYEQYFGPGTRLTVT.

The sample holds one count of this clonotype. One end of the junction is discordant with germline, which a read error may explain. The chain has TRBV13 and TRBJ1-2; D is undetermined. Germline CDR1 PRHDT, CDR2 FYEKMQ (reference sequence). This CDR3 contains 14 residues. The CDR3 nucleotides are TGTGACAGCAGCCCCCTGACTTCTCGGGGAGGCTACACCTTC. Protein: CDSSPLTSRGGYTF.

The chain joins TRBV20-1 to TRBJ2-5; 10 positions agree with TRBD2. J gave up 5 bases and V 3 bases, and 12 bases lay outside the gene matches. The CDR3 spans 16 residues. Germline loops: CDR1 DFQATT, CDR2 SNEGSKA (reference sequence). The CDR3 reads CSASGLAGESFETQYF. CDR3 DNA: TGCAGTGCTAGCGGGCTAGCGGGAGAATCTTTCGAGACCCAGTACTTC.

This clonotype was seen repeatedly, ten times or more. CDR3: CSATRQGRETQYF. The CDR3 DNA reads TGCAGTGCTACCCGACAGGGAAGGGAGACCCAGTACTTC. The V and J genes are TRBV20-1 and TRBJ2-5; 7 bases fit TRBD1. The junction had 7 bases not matched to a gene; V was cut back by 4 bases and J by 5 bases. Germline CDR1 reads DFQATT; CDR2 reads SNEGSKA (reference sequence). The CDR3 loop spans 13 amino acids.

This CDR3 reads CASTPGTGGFGYTF. CDR3 DNA sequence: TGTGCCAGCACCCCCGGGACAGGGGGCTTTGGCTACACCTTC. The chain employs TRBV7-9 and TRBJ1-2; TRBD1 agrees at 12 bases. V was pared by 7 bases and J by 7 bases, with 7 bases of the junction left unmatched. The length of the CDR3 is 14 residues. Germline V gene sequence: CDR1 SEHNR, CDR2 FQNEAQ (reference sequence).

The chain couples TRBV7-9 to TRBJ2-7; 10 bases fit TRBD1. From germline, CDR1 is SEHNR and CDR2 FQNEAQ (reference sequence). The V and J ends lost 3 bases and 5 bases, in that order; junction bases with no gene match: 7. CDR3 size: 15 residues. The CDR3 spells CASSFRDRGAHEQYF. The CDR3 DNA sequence: TGTGCCAGCAGCTTCCGGGACAGGGGAGCCCACGAGCAGTACTTC.

This clonotype was recorded a few times. The CDR3 region is CSATLQGVGGNQPQHF. CDR3 DNA: TGCAGTGCTACGCTCCAAGGGGTGGGTGGCAATCAGCCCCAGCATTTT. The chain employs TRBV20-1 and TRBJ1-5, with D possibly TRBD1 on 5 matching bases. CDR1 is DFQATT and CDR2 is SNEGSKA in the germline V gene (reference sequence). This CDR3 has 16 residues. The germline V and J ends were trimmed by 4 bases and 2 bases, with 18 bases remaining between them.

This clonotype was counted many times. V usage is TRBV29-1 and J usage is TRBJ1-2; 9 bases line up with TRBD1. CDR3 length equals 13 residues. The V gene's germline CDR1 is SQVTM and CDR2 ANQGSEA. Germline trimming cut 6 bases from V and 7 bases from J; bases unmatched to any gene: 9. The CDR3 sequence: CSVGDRARSGYTF. The CDR3 DNA reads as TGCAGCGTCGGGGACAGGGCGAGGAGTGGCTACACCTTC.

V usage is TRBV24-1 and J usage is TRBJ1-2; no firm D call. Between the trimmed V and J ends, which lost 6 bases and 3 bases, there was a span of 13 bases. CDR3 length equals 14 residues. Per germline, CDR1 KGHDR and CDR2 SFDVKD. CDR3 nucleotide sequence: TGTGCCACCAGTTACTCCGGCGAAGACTATGGCTACACCTTC. It yields the protein CATSYSGEDYGYTF.

The genes are TRBV10-3 and TRBJ2-5; the D is unclear. V lost 4 bases, J lost 5 bases, and 14 bases lay in between. Germline loops: CDR1 ENHRY, CDR2 SYGVKD. CDR3 length: 14 residues. CDR3 DNA sequence: TGTGCCATCAGTGGTTTATCGCACAGCGAGACCCAGTACTTC. It translates to CAISGLSHSETQYF.